The 13 T cell receptor beta chains reported below all come from one sample, sequenced in a study of shared clonotypes between healthy human individuals. Profiled with immunoSEQ multiplex PCR; TCRdb holds only in-frame clones, not every one. The data show more than 2 million clones, about 95% seen once. Sequences were obtained from naive CD4+ T cells sorted from blood. This sample's subset: CD45RA+ positively selected. The receptor source for this set is a man aged 18 to 35 in good health.

The CDR3 DNA follows: TGTGCCAGCAGTCTTCCAGGGGTCCCTGGCTACACCTTC. This translates into CASSLPGVPGYTF. The chain carries TRBV2 and TRBJ1-2; D may be TRBD1 (6 bases). V was pared by 5 bases and J by 7 bases, with 14 bases between. CDR3 size: 13 residues. CDR1 is SNHLY, CDR2 FYNNEI, per germline.

The chain has TRBV28 and TRBJ1-1; D perhaps matches TRBD1 (6 bases). Germline loops: CDR1 MDHEN, CDR2 SYDVKM. The V end lost 5 bases, the J end lost 4 bases, and 14 bases lay between the germline ends. The length of the CDR3 is 14 residues. The CDR3 sequence: CASSTLGGATEAFF. For the CDR3, the DNA is TGTGCCAGCAGTACATTAGGGGGAGCCACTGAAGCTTTCTTT.

Regarding this clone: The same CDR3 is also encoded by other DNA sequences in this sample. CDR3 residues: CASSLTNTGELFF. CDR3 sequence (DNA): TGCGCCAGCAGCCTGACCAACACCGGGGAGCTGTTTTTT. V usage is TRBV5-1 and J usage is TRBJ2-2; no clear D. The length of the CDR3 is 13 residues. Germline loops: CDR1 SGHRS, CDR2 YFSETQ. Trimming removed 4 bases at V and 2 bases at J, with 6 bases between.

The V and J genes are TRBV28 and TRBJ1-1; TRBD1 might be the D (5 bases). Trimming left V 5 bases short and J 3 bases short, with 10 bases between. Germline CDR1 MDHEN, CDR2 SYDVKM. The CDR3 has 13 residues. The CDR3 sequence: CASSDSGYTEAFF. CDR3 DNA sequence: TGTGCCAGCAGTGACAGCGGGTACACTGAAGCTTTCTTT. Full variable domain (rest looked up from reference TRBV28 and TRBJ1-1): DVKVTQSSRYLVKRTGEKVFLECVQDMDHENMFWYRQDPGLGLRLIYFSYDVKMKEKGDIPEGYSVSREKKERFSLILESASTNQTSMYLCASSDSGYTEAFFGQGTRLTVV.

The V gene is TRBV2, the J gene TRBJ2-7; D call uncertain. The V end lost 4 bases, the J end lost 2 bases, and 6 bases lay between the germline ends. Germline CDR1 reads SNHLY; CDR2 reads FYNNEI. The CDR3 covers 12 residues. CDR3 loop: CASSVTTYEQYF. The CDR3 region has the DNA TGTGCCAGCAGTGTCACAACCTACGAGCAGTACTTC.

This chain links TRBV6-1 with TRBJ2-7, with 10 bases identical to TRBD2. The germline V gene has CDR1 MNHNS and CDR2 SASEGT. This CDR3 is 16 amino acids long. V shed 4 bases, J shed 5 bases, and the junction held 11 bases outside the gene matches. CDR3 residues: CASSVWASGSLHEQYF. In DNA, the CDR3 is TGTGCCAGCAGTGTGTGGGCTAGCGGGAGTCTACACGAGCAGTACTTC.

The rearrangement joins TRBV6-5 to TRBJ1-2, with 7 positions matching TRBD1. The germline gives CDR1 MNHEY, CDR2 SVGAGI. With 6 bases clipped from V and 0 bases from J, the junction kept 4 bases outside the gene matches. CDR3 length equals 14 residues. CDR3: CASSGTAPNYGYTF. In nucleotides, the CDR3 is TGTGCCAGCAGCGGGACAGCGCCTAACTATGGCTACACCTTC.

The chain recombines TRBV4-3 with TRBJ2-3; 9 nucleotides align to TRBD2. Losses at the gene ends were 5 bases for V and 4 bases for J; bases not matched to a gene: 7. This CDR3 is built from 15 residues. Germline values: CDR1 LGHNA, CDR2 YSLEER. CDR3 DNA sequence: TGCGCCAGCAGCTACGGGACTAGCCGATCAGATACGCAGTATTTT. Its protein product is CASSYGTSRSDTQYF.

The J gene is TRBJ2-7, the V gene TRBV11-2; 7 nucleotides agree with TRBD1. The trim removed 5 bases at V and 1 base at J, leaving 8 bases unmatched. The CDR3 extends over 15 amino acids. Germline V CDR1 and CDR2: SGHAT, FQNNGV. The CDR3 sequence: CASSKTGWESYEQYF. The CDR3 DNA sequence: TGTGCCAGCAGCAAGACAGGGTGGGAATCCTACGAGCAGTACTTC.

The rearrangement uses TRBV7-9 and TRBJ2-1, with TRBD2 matching over 12 bases. Unmatched junction bases numbered 7, after V lost 7 bases and J lost 9 bases. Germline-derived CDR1 and CDR2 are SEHNR and FQNEAQ (reference sequence). The CDR3 loop spans 14 amino acids. CDR3 loop: CASMTSGSLGEQFF. The DNA of the CDR3 is TGTGCCAGCATGACTAGCGGGAGTCTTGGTGAGCAGTTCTTC. Together with reference TRBV7-9 and TRBJ2-1, the CDR3 gives the full variable domain: DTGVSQNPRHKITKRGQNVTFRCDPISEHNRLYWYRQTLGQGPEFLTYFQNEAQLEKSRLLSDRFSAERPKGSFSTLEIQRTEQGDSAMYLCASMTSGSLGEQFFGPGTRLTVL.

V usage is TRBV5-1 and J usage is TRBJ1-2, with a possible D match to TRBD1 (6 bases). CDR1 and CDR2 from the germline V gene are SGHRS and YFSETQ. V dropped 0 bases and J dropped 4 bases, with 10 bases sitting between them. The CDR3 covers 14 residues. CDR3 DNA sequence: TGCGCCAGCAGCTTGGACAGGGACACCTATGGCTACACCTTC. This codes for CASSLDRDTYGYTF.

This sequence joins TRBV2 and TRBJ2-1, with D tentatively TRBD2 (6 bases). The length of the CDR3 is 15 residues. In germline, CDR1 is SNHLY, CDR2 FYNNEI. Trimming removed 10 bases from V and 0 bases from J, with 16 bases in between. CDR3: CAITPAGRSYNEQFF. The CDR3 bases are TGTGCCATTACTCCAGCGGGCCGCTCCTACAATGAGCAGTTCTTC.

This chain joins TRBV5-1 and TRBJ1-3; 10 bases agree with TRBD1. Trimming removed 0 bases from V and 3 bases from J; junction bases left unmatched: 6. Germline CDR1 is SGHRS and CDR2 is YFSETQ. The length of the CDR3 is 17 residues. CDR3: CASSLATGGTYGNTIYF. Written as DNA, the CDR3 is TGCGCCAGCAGCTTGGCGACAGGGGGCACTTATGGAAACACCATATATTTT.